This T cell receptor (beta chain) is drawn from a study of blood T cell repertoires in COVID-19. As originally analysed: Estimated nucleated cell counts came from reference gene primer amplification. Clones were read by immunoSEQ multiplex PCR, and TCRdb kept only the in-frame ones, dropping some. The V and J calls and clone size come from that table; D and trimming were worked out from the DNA. The data contain about 250,000 clones, roughly 80% of them singletons. Germline V CDR1 and CDR2: SGHRS, YFSETQ. The V end was cut by 4 bases, the J end by 3 bases, with 5 bases between. This CDR3 has 11 amino acids.

V is TRBV5-1 and J is TRBJ2-7, with D hard to call. Sequenced: peripheral blood. The clonotype was recovered from a man aged 80 or over with acute or convalescent COVID-19. The chain's CDR3 is CASSISYEQYF. CDR3 nucleotide sequence: TGCGCCAGCAGCATTAGCTACGAGCAGTACTTC.